A selection of T cell receptor beta chains follows, all from one sample in a study of blood T cells in healthy people across ages. TCRdb itself ran the 5' RACE reads through MiXCR, one entry per CDR3 protein. The table records roughly 1.4 million distinct CDR3 sequences, 45% to 70% of them present only once. The sample taken for sequencing was blood. The receptors come from a man aged 18-30 years in good health. Both conserved end residues are part of each CDR3. Each record gives: D gene, J gene, clone size, V gene, CDR3 DNA, CDR3 protein. The D gene is left open where the match is weak. Part of the rows lack a size; the others show once, few, many or a class for expanded clones.

>NA|TRBJ1-4|NA|TRBV7-9
TGTGCCAGCAGCCCACTTCGGGAAAAACTGTTTTTT
CASSPLREKLFF
>NA|TRBJ2-5|NA|TRBV7-9
TGTGCCAGCAGCTTAGCGGTGCGGACCCAGTACTTC
CASSLAVRTQYF
>TRBD1|TRBJ1-1|NA|TRBV4-2
TGTGCCAGCAGCCCTGGGACAGGGAGGACTGAAGCTTTCTTT
CASSPGTGRTEAFF
>NA|TRBJ2-7|NA|TRBV28
TGTGCCAGCGGAATGACCGACTACGAGCAGTACTTC
CASGMTDYEQYF
>TRBD1|TRBJ2-3|NA|TRBV29-1
TGCAGCGTCGGACAGGGGGGGGGAACAGATACGCAGTATTTT
CSVGQGGGTDTQYF
>NA|TRBJ2-7|NA|TRBV11-2
TGTGCCAGCAGCTTAGTTTCCGGGGCGAGGCCCTACGAGCAGTACTTC
CASSLVSGARPYEQYF
>NA|TRBJ1-1|few|TRBV12-3/TRBV12-4
TGTGCCAGCAGTTTAGTAGTATCCCCAGACACTGAAGCTTTCTTT
CASSLVVSPDTEAFF
>NA|TRBJ2-5|NA|TRBV6-2/TRBV6-3
TGTGCCAGCAGTTACGCCCTTTTTTGGGAGACCCAGTACTTC
CASSYALFWETQYF
>NA|TRBJ2-5|NA|TRBV4-1
TGCGCCAGCAGCCAAGAAGAGGGGGGGGCCGATGAGACCCAGTACTTC
CASSQEEGGADETQYF
>TRBD1|TRBJ1-2|NA|TRBV11-2
TGTGCCAGCAGTTCCACACAGGGGGCTATAGGTGGCTACACCTTC
CASSSTQGAIGGYTF
>NA|TRBJ2-7|few|TRBV12-3/TRBV12-4
TGTGCCAGCACCTATTTCCCCCGATCCTACGAGCAGTACTTC
CASTYFPRSYEQYF
>TRBD1|TRBJ2-7|once|TRBV25-1
TGTGCCAGCAGTGACCGGGACAGGGAAACGTACTTC
CASSDRDRETYF
>NA|TRBJ2-3|once|TRBV12-3/TRBV12-4
TGTGCCAGCGCCTGTCAACGGGCCGGGACAGATACGCAGTATTTT
CASACQRAGTDTQYF
>NA|TRBJ1-1|NA|TRBV4-3
TGCGCCAGCAGCCAAGAGGGCCTAATGAACACTGAAGCTTTCTTT
CASSQEGLMNTEAFF
>NA|TRBJ1-1|NA|TRBV27
TGTGCCAGCATGAGGTTGGCTCCCCCTGAAGCTTTCTTT
CASMRLAPPEAFF
>NA|TRBJ2-5|many|TRBV2
TGTGCCAGCAGTGAGGGCGGGGAGACCCAGTACTTC
CASSEGGETQYF
>NA|TRBJ1-2|NA|TRBV12-3/TRBV12-4
TGTGCCAGCAGTTTCAGTCAGGACCTTAACTATGGCTACACCTTC
CASSFSQDLNYGYTF
>TRBD2|TRBJ2-1|few|TRBV2
TGTGCCAGCAGTGGGACTGTAGCGGGGCTTTACAATGAGCAGTTCTTC
CASSGTVAGLYNEQFF
>NA|TRBJ1-1|NA|TRBV29-1
TGCAGCGTTGTGGGGGGTTTGGGCACTGAAGCTTTCTTT
CSVVGGLGTEAFF
>NA|TRBJ2-3|NA|TRBV29-1
TGCAGCGTTTACGATAAAGGCCATACGCAGTATTTT
CSVYDKGHTQYF
>NA|TRBJ2-2|NA|TRBV29-1
TGCAGCGTTGAGGGAGTGATAGGGACCGTAAACACCGGGGAGCTGTTTTTT
CSVEGVIGTVNTGELFF
>TRBD1|TRBJ1-1|NA|TRBV7-9
TGTGCCAGCAGCGAGATCGTACAGGGGCCTGAAGCTTTCTTT
CASSEIVQGPEAFF
>TRBD2|TRBJ2-5|NA|TRBV12-3/TRBV12-4
TGTGCCAGCGGGGAGTCTAGCGGGAGCTATAGAGAGACCCAGTACTTC
CASGESSGSYRETQYF
>NA|TRBJ2-3|few|TRBV12-3/TRBV12-4
TGTGCCAGCAGTTTAGGTCAGTCGACGGGCGTGGATACGCAGTATTTT
CASSLGQSTGVDTQYF
>NA|TRBJ2-3|NA|TRBV7-9
TGTGCCAGCAGTGCCCTGCGGGACGGCCACACAGATACGCAGTATTTT
CASSALRDGHTDTQYF
>NA|TRBJ1-2|NA|TRBV5-1
TGCGCCAGCAGCTTGCGCGCAGGGAGACTCTATGGCTACACCTTC
CASSLRAGRLYGYTF
>NA|TRBJ2-7|few|TRBV7-2
TGTGCCAGCAGCTTCGGGGGCCTCTACGAGCAGTACTTC
CASSFGGLYEQYF
>NA|TRBJ2-3|once|TRBV29-1
TGCAGCGTTGTGGGAGGGGGCGGCCATACGCAGTATTTT
CSVVGGGGHTQYF
>NA|TRBJ2-5|NA|TRBV5-1
TGCGCCAGCAGCCTCCCCGGATCCCAAGAGACCCAGTACTTC
CASSLPGSQETQYF
>NA|TRBJ2-7|NA|TRBV20-1
TGCAGTGCTATCCGACGCGACGAGCAGTACTTC
CSAIRRDEQYF
>TRBD2|TRBJ2-7|few|TRBV5-1
TGCGCCAGCAGCTTAACAAACGCCGGGACTAGCGGATCCTACGAGCAGTACTTC
CASSLTNAGTSGSYEQYF
>TRBD2|TRBJ2-1|NA|TRBV20-1
TGCAGTGCTTCCGTCGGACTAGCGGGAGACTACAATGAGCAGTTCTTC
CSASVGLAGDYNEQFF
>TRBD1|TRBJ2-4|few|TRBV5-5
TGTGCCAGCAGCATCACAGGGGAACTAGCCAAAAACATTCAGTACTTC
CASSITGELAKNIQYF
>NA|TRBJ1-1|few|TRBV5-1
TGCGCCAGCAGCCCAGACTCAGGGTTTTCTGAAGCTTTCTTT
CASSPDSGFSEAFF
>TRBD1|TRBJ1-6|NA|TRBV7-6
TGTGCCAGCAGTCAGTTGCCCGGGACAGCCCTATCACCCCTCCACTTT
CASSQLPGTALSPLHF
>TRBD2|TRBJ2-1|NA|TRBV20-1
TGCAGTGGATATAGCGGGGGGGAGGGGGAGCAGTTCTTC
CSGYSGGEGEQFF
>NA|TRBJ2-7|NA|TRBV5-1
TGCGCCAGCAGCTTGGGGGGACCCCTTTATGCCGGGAGTGAGCAGTACTTC
CASSLGGPLYAGSEQYF
>TRBD1|TRBJ2-5|NA|TRBV29-1
TGCAGCGGTACCGGACAGGGGGCGGGTGAGACCCAGTACTTC
CSGTGQGAGETQYF
>TRBD1|TRBJ1-4|NA|TRBV7-9
TGTGCCAGCAGCGGAGCCGGGACAGGGGGTACAACTAATGAAAAACTGTTTTTT
CASSGAGTGGTTNEKLFF
>NA|TRBJ1-2|NA|TRBV4-1
TGCGCCAGCAGCCAAGATTCCACAGAAATCTATGGCTACACCTTC
CASSQDSTEIYGYTF
>NA|TRBJ2-5|few|TRBV24-1
TGTGCCACTGGAGCCAGGGTTCAACAAGAGACCCAGTACTTC
CATGARVQQETQYF
>TRBD1|TRBJ2-1|NA|TRBV18
TGTGCCAGCTCACCGCCCGACAGGGCGATAACCAATGAGCAGTTCTTC
CASSPPDRAITNEQFF
>NA|TRBJ1-2|few|TRBV12-3/TRBV12-4
TGTGCCAGCACCGCTCTAAAACAGGGTAGCTATGGCTACACCTTC
CASTALKQGSYGYTF
>NA|TRBJ2-3|few|TRBV28
TGTGCCACCAAATCTAAGCGGGATACGCAGTATTTT
CATKSKRDTQYF
>NA|TRBJ2-5|NA|TRBV20-1
TGCAGTGCTACCCTTCTTTACGTCCAAGAGACCCAGTACTTC
CSATLLYVQETQYF
>NA|TRBJ1-5|NA|TRBV20-1
TGCAGTGCTAGAGACAGGGCGGAGGATAGCAATCAGCCCCAGCATTTT
CSARDRAEDSNQPQHF
>TRBD1|TRBJ1-2|few|TRBV6-1
TGTGCCAGCAGACGTTTCGACAGGGGCCTTGATTGGTATGGCTACACCTTC
CASRRFDRGLDWYGYTF
>NA|TRBJ1-5|NA|TRBV12-3/TRBV12-4
TGTGCCAGCAGTTTGGATGCAGGGGCCTTCAATCAGCCCCAGCATTTT
CASSLDAGAFNQPQHF
>NA|TRBJ2-5|NA|TRBV19
TGTGCCAGTAGTATGCTGCAAGAGACCCAGTACTTC
CASSMLQETQYF